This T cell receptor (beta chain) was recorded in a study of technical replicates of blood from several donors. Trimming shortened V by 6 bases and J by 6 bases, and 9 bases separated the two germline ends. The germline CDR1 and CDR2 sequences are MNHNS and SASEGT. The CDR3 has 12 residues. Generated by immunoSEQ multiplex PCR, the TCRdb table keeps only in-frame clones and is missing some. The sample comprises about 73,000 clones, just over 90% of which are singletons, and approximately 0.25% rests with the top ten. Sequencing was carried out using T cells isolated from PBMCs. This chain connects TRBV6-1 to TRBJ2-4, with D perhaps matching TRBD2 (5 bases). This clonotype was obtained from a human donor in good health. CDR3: CASSLGGNIQYF. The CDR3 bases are TGTGCCAGCAGCCTAGGAGGAAACATTCAGTACTTC.